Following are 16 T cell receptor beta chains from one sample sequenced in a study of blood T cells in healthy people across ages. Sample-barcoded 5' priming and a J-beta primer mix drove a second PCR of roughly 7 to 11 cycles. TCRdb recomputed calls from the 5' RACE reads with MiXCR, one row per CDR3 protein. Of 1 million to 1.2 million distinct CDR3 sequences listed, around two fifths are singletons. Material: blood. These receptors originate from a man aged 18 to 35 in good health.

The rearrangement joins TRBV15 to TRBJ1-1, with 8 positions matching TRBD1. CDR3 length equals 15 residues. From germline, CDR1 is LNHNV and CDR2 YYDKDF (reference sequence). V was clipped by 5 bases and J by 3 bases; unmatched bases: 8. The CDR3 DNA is TGTGCCACCAGCGGTTCAGGGGGCCTGGACACTGAAGCTTTCTTT. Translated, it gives CATSGSGGLDTEAFF.

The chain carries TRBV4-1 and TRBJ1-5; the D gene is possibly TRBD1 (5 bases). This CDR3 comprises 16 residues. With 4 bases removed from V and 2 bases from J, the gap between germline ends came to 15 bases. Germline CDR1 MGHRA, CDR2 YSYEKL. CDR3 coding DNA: TGCGCCAGCAGCCCTCTAGGGGTGGTTGGCAATCAGCCCCAGCATTTT. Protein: CASSPLGVVGNQPQHF.

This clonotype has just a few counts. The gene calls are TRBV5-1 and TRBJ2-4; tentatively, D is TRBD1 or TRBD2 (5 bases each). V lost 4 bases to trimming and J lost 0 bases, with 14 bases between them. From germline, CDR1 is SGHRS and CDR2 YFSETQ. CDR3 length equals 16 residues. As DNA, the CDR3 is TGCGCCAGCAGCGGGGCTGGGACCCTAGCCAAAAACATTCAGTACTTC. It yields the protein CASSGAGTLAKNIQYF. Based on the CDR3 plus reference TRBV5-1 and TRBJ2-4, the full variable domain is KAGVTQTPRYLIKTRGQQVTLSCSPISGHRSVSWYQQTPGQGLQFLFEYFSETQRNKGNFPGRFSGRQFSNSRSEMNVSTLELGDSALYLCASSGAGTLAKNIQYFGAGTRLSVL.

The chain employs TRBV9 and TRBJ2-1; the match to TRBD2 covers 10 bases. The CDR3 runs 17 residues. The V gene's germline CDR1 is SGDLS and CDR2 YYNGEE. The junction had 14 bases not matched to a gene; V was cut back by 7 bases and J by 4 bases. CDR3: CASSPSVWTSGYNEQFF. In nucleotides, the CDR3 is TGTGCCAGCTCCCCCTCCGTTTGGACTAGCGGATACAATGAGCAGTTCTTC.

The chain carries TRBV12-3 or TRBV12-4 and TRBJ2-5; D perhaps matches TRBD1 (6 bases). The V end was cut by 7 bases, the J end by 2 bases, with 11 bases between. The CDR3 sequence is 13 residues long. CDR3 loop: CASTPTGQETQYF. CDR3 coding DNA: TGTGCCAGCACCCCGACAGGACAAGAGACCCAGTACTTC.

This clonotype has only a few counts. The DNA for the CDR3 is TGTGCCAGCAGTGAAGGTGGGGGGCAGGGGTCCGACAATGAGCAGTTCTTC. It encodes CASSEGGGQGSDNEQFF. The chain joins TRBV25-1 to TRBJ2-1; D possibly matches TRBD1 or TRBD2 (6 bases each). Germline V gene data show CDR1 as MGHDK and CDR2 as SYGVNS. The CDR3 is 17 residues long. Trimming took 2 bases from V and 5 from J, leaving 19 bases between them. Full variable domain (remainder filled in from reference TRBV25-1 and TRBJ2-1): EADIYQTPRYLVIGTGKKITLECSQTMGHDKMYWYQQDPGMELHLIHYSYGVNSTEKGDLSSESTVSRIRTEHFPLTLESARPSHTSQYLCASSEGGGQGSDNEQFFGPGTRLTVL.

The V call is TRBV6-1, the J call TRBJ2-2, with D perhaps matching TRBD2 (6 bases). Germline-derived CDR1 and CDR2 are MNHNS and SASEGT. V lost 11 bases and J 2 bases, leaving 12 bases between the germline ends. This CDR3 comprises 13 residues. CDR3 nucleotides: TGTGCCGGGGGGATTCCCAACACCGGGGAGCTGTTTTTT. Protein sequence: CAGGIPNTGELFF.

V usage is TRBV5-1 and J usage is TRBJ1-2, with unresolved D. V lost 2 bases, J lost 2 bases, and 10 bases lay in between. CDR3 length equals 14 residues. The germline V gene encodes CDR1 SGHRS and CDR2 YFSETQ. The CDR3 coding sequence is TGCGCCAGCAGCTTAGGGTGGTGGAACTATGGCTACACCTTC. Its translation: CASSLGWWNYGYTF.

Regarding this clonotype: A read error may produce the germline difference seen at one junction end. This CDR3 is CANSLGGPSYNEQFF. The CDR3, as DNA: TGTGCCAACAGTTTAGGGGGACCATCCTACAATGAGCAGTTCTTC. The J gene is TRBJ2-1, the V gene TRBV12-3 or TRBV12-4, with D possibly TRBD1 on 6 matching bases. The CDR3 covers 15 residues.

CDR3 coding DNA: TGCGCCAGCAGCGGGGACAGCCCGCATGAAAAACTGTTTTTT. The encoded protein is CASSGDSPHEKLFF. V gene TRBV5-1 combines with J gene TRBJ1-4; 7 positions match TRBD1. The CDR3 is 14 residues long. Germline lookup yields CDR1 SGHRS and CDR2 YFSETQ. V was clipped by 4 bases and J by 6 bases; unmatched bases: 6.

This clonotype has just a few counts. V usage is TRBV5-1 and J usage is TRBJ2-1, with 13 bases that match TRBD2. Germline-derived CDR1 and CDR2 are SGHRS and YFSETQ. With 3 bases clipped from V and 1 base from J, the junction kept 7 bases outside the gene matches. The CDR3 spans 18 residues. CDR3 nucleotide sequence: TGCGCCAGCAGCTCCTCGACTAGCGGGGGGTGGTCCTACAATGAGCAGTTCTTC. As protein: CASSSSTSGGWSYNEQFF.

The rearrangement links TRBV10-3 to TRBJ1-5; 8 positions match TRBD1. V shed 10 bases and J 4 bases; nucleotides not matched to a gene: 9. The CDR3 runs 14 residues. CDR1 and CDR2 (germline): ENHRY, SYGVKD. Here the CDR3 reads CATTGQDQNQPQHF. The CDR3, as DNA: TGTGCCACGACGGGACAGGACCAGAATCAGCCCCAGCATTTT.

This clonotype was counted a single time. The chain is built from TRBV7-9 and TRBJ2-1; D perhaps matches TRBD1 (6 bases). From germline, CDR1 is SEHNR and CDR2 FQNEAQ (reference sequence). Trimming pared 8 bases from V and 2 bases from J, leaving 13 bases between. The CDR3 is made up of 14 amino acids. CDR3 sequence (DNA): TGTGCCAGCCCCAGGGGCACCACCTACAATGAGCAGTTCTTC. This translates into CASPRGTTYNEQFF.

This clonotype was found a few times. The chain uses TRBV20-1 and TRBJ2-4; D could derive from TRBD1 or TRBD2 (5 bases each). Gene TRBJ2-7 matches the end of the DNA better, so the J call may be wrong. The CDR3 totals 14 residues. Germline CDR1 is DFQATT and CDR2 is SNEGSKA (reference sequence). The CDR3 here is CSAAEPGRPSEQYF. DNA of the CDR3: TGCAGTGCTGCCGAACCGGGACGGCCGTCCGAGCAGTACTTC.

Here the CDR3 reads CATSRDWGQGLRAYNEQFF. CDR3 sequence (DNA): TGTGCCACCAGCAGAGATTGGGGACAGGGATTGCGAGCGTACAATGAGCAGTTCTTC. The genes are TRBV15 and TRBJ2-1; TRBD1 aligns across 9 bases. CDR3 length: 19 residues. V shed 0 bases, J shed 4 bases, and the junction held 13 bases outside the gene matches. Germline assignment: CDR1 LNHNV and CDR2 YYDKDF (reference sequence).

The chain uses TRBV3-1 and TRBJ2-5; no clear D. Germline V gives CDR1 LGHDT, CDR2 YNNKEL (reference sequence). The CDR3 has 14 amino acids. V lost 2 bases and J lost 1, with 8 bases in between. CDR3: CASSQWGSQETQYF. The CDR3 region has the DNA TGTGCCAGCAGCCAATGGGGTTCCCAAGAGACCCAGTACTTC.